This TCR beta chain was identified during a study of regulatory T cells in long-lasting Graves disease. The sample holds a few counts of this clonotype. The antigen is undetermined. Time point reported: persistent/refractory GD, antithyroid drugs over 5 years with positive TRAb. Construction of the TCR library relied on RNA isolated from PBMCs. The germline V and J ends were trimmed by 1 base and 1 base, with 14 bases remaining between them. The CDR3 length is 17 residues. Overall study results and limits: Patients with persistent Graves' had lower TCR diversity than newly diagnosed patients.

Building of the TCR beta libraries involved iRepertoire HTBI primers and Arm-PCR of CDR3 regions. Original analysis: Identification of gene segments yielded more than 60 TRBV and about 15 TRBJ across samples. TCRdb called the multiplex PCR reads again in MiXCR, with one record for every CDR3 protein. In this record, the V and J calls reflect TCRdb's handling and not the investigators' own analysis. The sample records about 660,000 distinct CDR3 sequences, 25% to 35% being singletons. The rearrangement links TRBV12-3 or TRBV12-4 to TRBJ1-3, with D possibly matching TRBD1 (6 bases). The source material was peripheral blood mononuclear cells (PBMCs), sampled when the disease was refractory, from a patient treated with antithyroid drugs. This TCR came from a female donor with Graves disease. The CDR3 DNA reads as TGTGCCAGCAGTTTAGAACGAAGCAGGGGATCTGGAAACACCATATATTTT. Residues: CASSLERSRGSGNTIYF.